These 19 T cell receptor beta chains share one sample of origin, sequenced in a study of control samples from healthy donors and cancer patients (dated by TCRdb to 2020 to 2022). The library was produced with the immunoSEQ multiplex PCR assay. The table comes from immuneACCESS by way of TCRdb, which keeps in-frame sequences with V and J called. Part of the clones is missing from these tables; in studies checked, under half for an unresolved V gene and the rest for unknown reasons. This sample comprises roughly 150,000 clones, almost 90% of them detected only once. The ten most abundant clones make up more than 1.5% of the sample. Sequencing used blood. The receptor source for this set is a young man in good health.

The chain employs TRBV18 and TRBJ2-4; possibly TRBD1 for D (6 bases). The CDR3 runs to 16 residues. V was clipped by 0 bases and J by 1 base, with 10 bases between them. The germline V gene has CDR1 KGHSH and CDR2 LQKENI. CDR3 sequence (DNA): TGTGCCAGCTCACCACCGTCAGGGGTGGCCAAAAACATTCAGTACTTC. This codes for CASSPPSGVAKNIQYF.

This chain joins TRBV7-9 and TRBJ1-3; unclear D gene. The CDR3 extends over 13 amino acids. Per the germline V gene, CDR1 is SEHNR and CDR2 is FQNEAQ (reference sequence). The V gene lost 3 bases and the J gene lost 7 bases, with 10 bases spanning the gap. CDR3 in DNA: TGTGCCAGCAGCTTGCTGGGCCTGAACACCATATATTTT. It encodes CASSLLGLNTIYF.

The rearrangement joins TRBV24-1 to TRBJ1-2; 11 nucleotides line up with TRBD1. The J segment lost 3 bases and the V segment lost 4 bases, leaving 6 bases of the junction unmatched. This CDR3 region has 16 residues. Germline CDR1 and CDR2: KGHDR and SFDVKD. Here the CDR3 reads CATSDPGQGADYGYTF. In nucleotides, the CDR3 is TGTGCCACCAGTGACCCTGGACAGGGGGCGGACTATGGCTACACCTTC.

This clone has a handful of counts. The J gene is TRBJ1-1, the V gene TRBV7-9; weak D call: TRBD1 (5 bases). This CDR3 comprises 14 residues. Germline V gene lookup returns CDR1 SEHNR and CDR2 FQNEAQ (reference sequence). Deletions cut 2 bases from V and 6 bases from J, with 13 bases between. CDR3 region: CASSLFSGTAEAFF. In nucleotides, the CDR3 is TGTGCCAGCAGCTTATTTTCAGGGACCGCTGAAGCTTTCTTT. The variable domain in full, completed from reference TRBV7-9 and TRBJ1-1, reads DTGVSQNPRHKITKRGQNVTFRCDPISEHNRLYWYRQTLGQGPEFLTYFQNEAQLEKSRLLSDRFSAERPKGSFSTLEIQRTEQGDSAMYLCASSLFSGTAEAFFGQGTRLTVV.

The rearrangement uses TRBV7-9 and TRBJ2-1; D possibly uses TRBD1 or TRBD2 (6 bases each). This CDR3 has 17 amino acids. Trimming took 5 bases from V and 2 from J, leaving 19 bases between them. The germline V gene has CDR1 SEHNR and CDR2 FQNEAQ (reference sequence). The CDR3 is CASSRGILGGAYNEQFF. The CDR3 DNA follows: TGTGCCAGCAGCCGGGGAATTTTGGGGGGCGCCTACAATGAGCAGTTCTTC.

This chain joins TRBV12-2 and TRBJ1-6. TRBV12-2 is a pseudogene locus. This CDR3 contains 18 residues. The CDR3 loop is CASRLMSVGDRRNSPLHF. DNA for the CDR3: TGTGCAAGTCGCTTAATGTCGGTGGGGGACCGGAGAAATTCACCCCTCCACTTT.

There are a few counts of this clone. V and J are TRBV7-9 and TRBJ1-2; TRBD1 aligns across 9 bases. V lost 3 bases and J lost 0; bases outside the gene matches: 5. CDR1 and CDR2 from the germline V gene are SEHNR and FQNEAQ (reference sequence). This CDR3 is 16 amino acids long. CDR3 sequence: CASSLSGQGANYGYTF. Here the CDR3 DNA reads TGTGCCAGCAGCTTGTCGGGACAGGGCGCTAACTATGGCTACACCTTC. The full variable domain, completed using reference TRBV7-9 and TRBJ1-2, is DTGVSQNPRHKITKRGQNVTFRCDPISEHNRLYWYRQTLGQGPEFLTYFQNEAQLEKSRLLSDRFSAERPKGSFSTLEIQRTEQGDSAMYLCASSLSGQGANYGYTFGSGTRLTVV.

The DNA of the CDR3 is TGCGCCAGCAGTCACGGGTCTCGCAGAGTTAATTCACCCCTCCACTTT. It encodes CASSHGSRRVNSPLHF. The V call is TRBV5-1, the J call TRBJ1-6, with D unclear. This CDR3 contains 16 residues. Trimming stripped 5 bases from V and 6 bases from J, with 18 bases between. Looked up from germline, CDR1 is SGHRS and CDR2 is YFSETQ. Full variable domain (outside the CDR3, taken from reference TRBV5-1 and TRBJ1-6): KAGVTQTPRYLIKTRGQQVTLSCSPISGHRSVSWYQQTPGQGLQFLFEYFSETQRNKGNFPGRFSGRQFSNSRSEMNVSTLELGDSALYLCASSHGSRRVNSPLHFGNGTRLTVT.

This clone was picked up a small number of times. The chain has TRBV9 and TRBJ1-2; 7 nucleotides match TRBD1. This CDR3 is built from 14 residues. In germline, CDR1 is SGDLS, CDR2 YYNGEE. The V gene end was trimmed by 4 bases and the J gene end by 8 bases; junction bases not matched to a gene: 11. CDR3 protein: CASSPDRPSRGYTF. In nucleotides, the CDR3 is TGTGCCAGCAGCCCGGACAGGCCCTCGAGGGGCTACACCTTC.

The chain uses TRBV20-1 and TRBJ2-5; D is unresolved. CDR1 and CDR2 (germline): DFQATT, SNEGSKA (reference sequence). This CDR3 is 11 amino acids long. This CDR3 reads CSSGEQETQYF. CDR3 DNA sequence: TGCAGCTCGGGCGAACAAGAGACCCAGTACTTC.

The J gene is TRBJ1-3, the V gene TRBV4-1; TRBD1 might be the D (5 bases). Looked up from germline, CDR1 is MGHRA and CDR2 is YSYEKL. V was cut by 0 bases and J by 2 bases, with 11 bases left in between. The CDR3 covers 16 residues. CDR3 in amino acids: CASSQDPGSTGNTIYF. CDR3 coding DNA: TGCGCCAGCAGCCAAGATCCAGGGTCAACTGGAAACACCATATATTTT.

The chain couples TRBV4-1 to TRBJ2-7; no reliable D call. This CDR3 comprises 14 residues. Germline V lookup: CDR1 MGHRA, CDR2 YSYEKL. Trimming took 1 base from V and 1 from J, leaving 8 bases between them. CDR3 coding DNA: TGCGCCAGCAGCCAAGGTTGGGGATCCTACGAGCAGTACTTC. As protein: CASSQGWGSYEQYF.

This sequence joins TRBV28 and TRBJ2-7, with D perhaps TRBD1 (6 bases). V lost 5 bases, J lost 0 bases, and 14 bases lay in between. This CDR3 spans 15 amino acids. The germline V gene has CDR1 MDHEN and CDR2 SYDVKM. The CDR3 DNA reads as TGTGCCAGCAGTAGAAACCCGGGACACTCCTACGAGCAGTACTTC. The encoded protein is CASSRNPGHSYEQYF. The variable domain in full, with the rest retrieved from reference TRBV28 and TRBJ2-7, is DVKVTQSSRYLVKRTGEKVFLECVQDMDHENMFWYRQDPGLGLRLIYFSYDVKMKEKGDIPEGYSVSREKKERFSLILESASTNQTSMYLCASSRNPGHSYEQYFGPGTRLTVT.

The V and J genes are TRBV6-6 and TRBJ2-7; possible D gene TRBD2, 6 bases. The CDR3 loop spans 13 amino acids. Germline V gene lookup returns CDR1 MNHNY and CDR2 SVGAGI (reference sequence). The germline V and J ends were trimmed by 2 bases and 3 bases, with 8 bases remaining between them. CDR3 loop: CASSYGGFYEQYF. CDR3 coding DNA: TGTGCCAGCAGTTACGGAGGGTTCTACGAGCAGTACTTC.

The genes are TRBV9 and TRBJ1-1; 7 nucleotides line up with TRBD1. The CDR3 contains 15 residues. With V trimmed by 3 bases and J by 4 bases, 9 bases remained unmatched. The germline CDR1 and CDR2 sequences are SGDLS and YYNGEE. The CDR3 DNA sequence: TGTGCCAGCAGCGCCCATGACTACAGGGGCACTGAAGCTTTCTTT. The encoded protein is CASSAHDYRGTEAFF.

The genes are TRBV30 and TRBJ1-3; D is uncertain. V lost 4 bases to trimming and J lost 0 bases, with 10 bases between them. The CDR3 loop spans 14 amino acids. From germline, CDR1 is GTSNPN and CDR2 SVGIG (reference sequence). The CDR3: CAWMPKGSGNTIYF. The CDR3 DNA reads TGTGCCTGGATGCCGAAGGGCTCTGGAAACACCATATATTTT.

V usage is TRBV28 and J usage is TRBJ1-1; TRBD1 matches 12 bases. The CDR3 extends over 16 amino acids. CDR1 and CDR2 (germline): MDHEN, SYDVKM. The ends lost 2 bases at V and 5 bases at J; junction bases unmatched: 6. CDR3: CASSLRDRGLGTEAFF. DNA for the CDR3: TGTGCCAGCAGTTTACGGGACAGGGGGCTGGGGACTGAAGCTTTCTTT.

CDR3 nucleotide sequence: TGTGCCAGCAGCGTAACACCCACGGGGGGGCGAAATGAGCAGTACTTC. It specifies CASSVTPTGGRNEQYF. This rearrangement joins TRBV9 to TRBJ2-7; the match to TRBD2 covers 8 bases. Germline V gene lookup returns CDR1 SGDLS and CDR2 YYNGEE. The CDR3 runs 16 residues. With V trimmed by 1 base and J by 7 bases, 13 bases remained unmatched. Complete variable domain (other parts from reference TRBV9 and TRBJ2-7): DSGVTQTPKHLITATGQRVTLRCSPRSGDLSVYWYQQSLDQGLQFLIQYYNGEERAKGNILERFSAQQFPDLHSELNLSSLELGDSALYFCASSVTPTGGRNEQYFGPGTRLTVT.

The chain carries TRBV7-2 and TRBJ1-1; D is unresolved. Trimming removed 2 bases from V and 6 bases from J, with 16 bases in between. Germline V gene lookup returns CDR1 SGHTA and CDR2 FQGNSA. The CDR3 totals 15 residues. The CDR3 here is CASSLRVGELAEAFF. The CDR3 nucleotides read TGTGCCAGCAGCTTAAGGGTCGGAGAGTTGGCTGAAGCTTTCTTT.